This T cell receptor (beta chain) was recorded in a study of cytomegalovirus exposure and HLA in healthy donors. This clone was seen a few times. The PCR contained 60 Vbeta and 13 Jbeta primers. Here immunoSEQ multiplex PCR was the method, and the copy in TCRdb shows in-frame clones only, minus some. The sample has 95,000 to 150,000 clones, 60% to 85% seen once; the top ten hold less than 2%. Germline-derived CDR1 and CDR2 are KGHSH and LQKENI. The CDR3 consists of 15 residues. The rearrangement uses TRBV18 and TRBJ2-5, with 8 bases matching TRBD2. The J call may not be correct, given that the DNA end is closer to TRBJ2-7. Sequencing was done on a sample of PBMCs. The TCR comes from a man between 45 and 60 years old in good health and CMV-seronegative. CDR3 DNA: TGTGCCAGCTCACCATCCCGGGGGGGGGACTACGAGCAGTACTTC. Its protein product is CASSPSRGGDYEQYF.